The source of this T cell receptor beta chain is a study of human T cells and chemical hapten exposure. Study-wide background: The variation in per-sample TCR yields arose mainly from small differences in pooled library volumes.

V lost 0 bases, J lost 4 bases, and 14 bases lay in between. Germline V gene data show CDR1 as SGHRS and CDR2 as YFSETQ. The CDR3 loop spans 16 amino acids. Findings of the study overall: Versus controls, expanded TCRs had significantly more large CDR3 similarity clusters.

Time point defined: patch test 3, about 24 weeks after DPC sensitization. As to treatment: therapeutic diphenylcyclopropenone sensitization with weekly scalp DPC. Patches went on only after blood had been drawn each time. Patients had alopecia, were aged 18 to 70, and were not pregnant. Remarks on this clonotype: Its antigen is unidentified.

MiXCR was run by TCRdb on the RACE reads, yielding one entry per CDR3 protein. The sample includes 82,000 or so distinct CDR3 sequences, around 13% seen only once; the top ten take roughly 5.7%. This sample comprised whole blood, obtained in connection with sensitization to the hapten diphenylcyclopropenone (DPC). The TCR sequence derives from a woman in her forties or fifties with alopecia areata. Some clones in this sample may be carry-over from other donors' samples. The V gene is TRBV5-1, the J gene TRBJ1-3; unclear D gene. CDR3 coding DNA: TGCGCCAGCAGCTTGGCCGGGTCTCTGTACGGAAACACCATATATTTT. Translation: CASSLAGSLYGNTIYF.